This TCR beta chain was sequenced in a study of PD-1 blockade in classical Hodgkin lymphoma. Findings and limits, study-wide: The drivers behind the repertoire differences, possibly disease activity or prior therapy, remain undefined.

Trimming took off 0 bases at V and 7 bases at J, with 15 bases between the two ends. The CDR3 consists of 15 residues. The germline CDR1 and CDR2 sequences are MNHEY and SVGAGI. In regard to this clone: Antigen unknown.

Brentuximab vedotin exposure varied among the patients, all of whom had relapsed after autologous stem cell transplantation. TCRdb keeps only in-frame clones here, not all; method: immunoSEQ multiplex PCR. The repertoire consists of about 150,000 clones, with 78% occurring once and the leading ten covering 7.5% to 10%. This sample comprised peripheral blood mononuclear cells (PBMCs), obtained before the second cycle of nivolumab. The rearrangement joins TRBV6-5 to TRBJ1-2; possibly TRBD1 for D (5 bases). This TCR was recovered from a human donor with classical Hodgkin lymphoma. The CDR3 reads CASSYSGHRVGGYTF. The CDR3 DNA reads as TGTGCCAGCAGTTACTCCGGACACAGAGTGGGTGGCTACACCTTC.